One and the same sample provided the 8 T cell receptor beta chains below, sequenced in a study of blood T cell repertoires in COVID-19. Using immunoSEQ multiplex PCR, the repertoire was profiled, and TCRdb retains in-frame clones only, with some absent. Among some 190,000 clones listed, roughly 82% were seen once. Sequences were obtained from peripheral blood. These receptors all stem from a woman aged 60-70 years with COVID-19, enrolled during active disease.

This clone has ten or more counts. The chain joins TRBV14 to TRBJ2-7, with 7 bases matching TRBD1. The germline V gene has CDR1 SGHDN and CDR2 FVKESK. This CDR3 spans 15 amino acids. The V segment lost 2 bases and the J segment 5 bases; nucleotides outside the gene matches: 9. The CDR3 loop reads CASSQSGTVGDEQYV. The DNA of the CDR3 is TGTGCCAGCAGCCAATCCGGGACAGTTGGAGACGAGCAGTACGTC.

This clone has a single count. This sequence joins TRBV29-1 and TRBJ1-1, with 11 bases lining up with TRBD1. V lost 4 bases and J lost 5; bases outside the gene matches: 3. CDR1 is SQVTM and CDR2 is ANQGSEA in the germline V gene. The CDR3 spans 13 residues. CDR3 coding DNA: TGCAGCGTTGGAGGACAGGGGGCGACTGAAGCTTTCTTT. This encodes CSVGGQGATEAFF. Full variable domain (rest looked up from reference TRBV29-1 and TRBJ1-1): SAVISQKPSRDICQRGTSLTIQCQVDSQVTMMFWYRQQPGQSLTLIATANQGSEATYESGFVIDKFPISRPNLTFSTLTVSNMSPEDSSIYLCSVGGQGATEAFFGQGTRLTVV.

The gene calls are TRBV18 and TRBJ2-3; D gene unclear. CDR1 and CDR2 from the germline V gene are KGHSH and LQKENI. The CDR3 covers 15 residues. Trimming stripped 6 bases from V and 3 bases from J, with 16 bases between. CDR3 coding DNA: TGTGCCAGCTCTCGAGATGAGAGGAGAACAGATACGCAGTATTTT. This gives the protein CASSRDERRTDTQYF.

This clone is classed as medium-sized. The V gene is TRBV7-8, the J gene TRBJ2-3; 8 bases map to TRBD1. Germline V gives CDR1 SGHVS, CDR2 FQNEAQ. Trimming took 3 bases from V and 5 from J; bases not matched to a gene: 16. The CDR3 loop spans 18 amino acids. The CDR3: CASSFNSRGLSTKDTQYF. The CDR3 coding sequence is TGTGCCAGCAGCTTTAACAGCAGGGGGCTGTCGACCAAAGATACGCAGTATTTT.

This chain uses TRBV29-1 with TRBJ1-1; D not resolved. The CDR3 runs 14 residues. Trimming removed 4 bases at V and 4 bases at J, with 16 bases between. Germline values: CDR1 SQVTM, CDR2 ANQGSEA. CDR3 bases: TGCAGCGTTGGGGCGAGAGGGTGGGGCACTGAAGCTTTCTTT. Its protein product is CSVGARGWGTEAFF.

This CDR3 is CASSFVGAVSTDTQYF. The DNA for the CDR3 is TGTGCCAGCAGTTTCGTAGGGGCGGTAAGCACAGATACGCAGTATTTT. This sequence joins TRBV27 and TRBJ2-3, with D possibly TRBD1 on 5 matching bases. The CDR3 totals 16 residues. V was shortened by 3 bases and J by 0 bases, with 13 bases between the two germline ends. Germline CDR1 MNHEY, CDR2 SMNVEV (reference sequence).

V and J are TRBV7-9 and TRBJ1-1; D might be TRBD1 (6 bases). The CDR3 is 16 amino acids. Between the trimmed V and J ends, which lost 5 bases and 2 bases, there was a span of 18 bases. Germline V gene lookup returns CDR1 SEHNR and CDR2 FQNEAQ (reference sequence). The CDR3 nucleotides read TGTGCCAGCAGCATCACTCGGGACACATTTAACACTGAAGCTTTCTTT. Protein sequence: CASSITRDTFNTEAFF.

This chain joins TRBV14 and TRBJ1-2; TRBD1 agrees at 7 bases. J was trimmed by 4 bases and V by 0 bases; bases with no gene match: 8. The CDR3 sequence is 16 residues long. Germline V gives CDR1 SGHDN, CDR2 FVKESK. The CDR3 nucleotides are TGTGCCAGCAGCCAAGATCGGGGGACAGTCGGCTATGGCTACACCTTC. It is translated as CASSQDRGTVGYGYTF.